The 8 T cell receptor beta chains below come from one sample, sequenced in a study of blood T cell repertoires in COVID-19. Using immunoSEQ multiplex PCR, the repertoire was profiled, and TCRdb retains in-frame clones only, with some absent. The sample includes some 120,000 clones, roughly nine tenths of them seen just once. Sequencing was performed on peripheral blood. The receptors come from a man aged 65 to 79 with active or convalescent COVID-19.

The rearrangement joins TRBV3-1 (or the pseudogene TRBV3-2) to TRBJ1-4, with TRBD1 identical over 8 bases. This CDR3 contains 14 residues. Germline CDR1 reads LGHDT; CDR2 reads YNNKEL (reference sequence). V lost 3 bases, J lost 7 bases, and 4 bases stayed unmatched. Here the CDR3 reads CASSQTGVFEKLFF. The CDR3 nucleotides are TGTGCCAGCAGCCAGACAGGGGTTTTTGAAAAACTGTTTTTT.

The chain has TRBV7-2 and TRBJ1-5; D not resolved. Germline loops: CDR1 SGHTA, CDR2 FQGNSA. There are 17 residues in the CDR3. Trimming took 4 bases from V and 2 from J, leaving 18 bases between them. CDR3 in DNA: TGTGCCAGCAGCTCCCCCTCCCCGTCTCGGGGCAATCAGCCCCAGCATTTT. Translating gives CASSSPSPSRGNQPQHF.

This clone was seen a single time. CDR3 sequence reads: CASSVGTVETQYF. DNA of the CDR3: TGTGCCAGCAGCGTAGGAACAGTGGAGACCCAGTACTTC. The rearrangement joins TRBV9 to TRBJ2-5; no clear D. V lost 0 bases, J lost 5 bases, and 8 bases lay in between. In germline, CDR1 is SGDLS, CDR2 YYNGEE. The CDR3 totals 13 residues.

The rearrangement links TRBV2 to TRBJ1-2; weak D call: TRBD1 (5 bases). The V end was cut by 6 bases, the J end by 4 bases, with 24 bases between. Germline CDR1 is SNHLY and CDR2 is FYNNEI. The CDR3 covers 17 residues. The CDR3 coding sequence is TGTGCCAGCAGGGGCCCCCGGGACTGGGTTGATCTCTATGGCTACACCTTC. The encoded protein is CASRGPRDWVDLYGYTF.

The genes are TRBV28 and TRBJ2-2; D is possibly TRBD1 (6 bases). V was trimmed by 5 bases and J by 4 bases, leaving 17 bases between them. CDR3 length equals 16 residues. Germline V gene data show CDR1 as MDHEN and CDR2 as SYDVKM. The CDR3 DNA reads as TGTGCCAGCAGTAAACTATGGGACACCTCCACCGGGGAGCTGTTTTTT. Translation: CASSKLWDTSTGELFF.

There are a few counts of this clone. The V call is TRBV7-9, the J call TRBJ2-7; a weak D match, TRBD1 (6 bases). The length of the CDR3 is 15 residues. The germline V and J ends were trimmed by 8 bases and 0 bases, with 17 bases remaining between them. Germline CDR1 and CDR2: SEHNR and FQNEAQ (reference sequence). The CDR3 nucleotides are TGTGCCAGCTTTCGCGCCGGGACACCCTCCTACGAGCAGTACTTC. Amino acid sequence: CASFRAGTPSYEQYF.

The chain combines TRBV10-3 with TRBJ2-2; TRBD2 aligns across 10 bases. Germline trimming cut 5 bases from V and 4 bases from J; bases unmatched to any gene: 7. The CDR3 totals 16 residues. Germline-derived CDR1 and CDR2 are ENHRY and SYGVKD. Written as DNA, the CDR3 is TGTGCCATCAGTTCTAGCGGGAGTGAAAGCACCGGGGAGCTGTTTTTT. Translated, it gives CAISSSGSESTGELFF.

The DNA for the CDR3 is TGTGCCAGCAGCCGTGGACTAGCCGGCTACAATGAGCAGTTCTTC. It translates to CASSRGLAGYNEQFF. The chain links TRBV7-8 to TRBJ2-1; TRBD2 matches at 8 bases. V shed 5 bases and J 3 bases; nucleotides not matched to a gene: 6. The CDR3 has 15 residues. The germline V gene has CDR1 SGHVS and CDR2 FQNEAQ.